This T cell receptor (beta chain) was recorded in a study of human T cells and chemical hapten exposure. Looking at the study overall: The patients, most of them female, presented with alopecia areata, totalis or universalis. Findings and caveats of the study: In comparison with controls, expanded TCRs gave rise to a significantly larger number of large CDR3 similarity clusters.

In the case of this clonotype: Its antigen is currently unknown.

Documented time point: patch test 3, about 24 weeks after DPC sensitization. Treatment in this sample: therapeutic diphenylcyclopropenone sensitization with weekly scalp DPC. TCRdb re-called the RACE reads with MiXCR, one entry per CDR3 protein. The sample includes about 120,000 distinct CDR3 sequences, over 9% seen only once; the top ten take 2% to 2.5%. The length of the CDR3 is 16 residues. The germline CDR1 and CDR2 sequences are SEHNR and FQNEAQ (reference sequence). Trimming took 5 bases from V and 2 from J, leaving 16 bases between them. The material sequenced was whole blood, taken in connection with sensitization to the hapten diphenylcyclopropenone (DPC). The receptor's source is a woman aged 45-65 years with alopecia areata. Some clones in this sample may be carry-over from other donors' samples. The V call is TRBV7-9, the J call TRBJ2-4; possibly TRBD1 for D (6 bases). The CDR3 reads CASSPRGELTKNIQYF. CDR3 in DNA: TGTGCCAGCAGCCCCAGGGGAGAGCTAACCAAAAACATTCAGTACTTC.